This section outlines one T cell receptor (beta chain) sequence together with its context. The target antigen is unknown. The sample originates from a study of cytomegalovirus exposure and HLA in healthy donors. About the study: There were 100 million to 130 million unique TCR beta sequences, drawn from approximately 190 million T cells, in an earlier analysis. Of some 400 genotyped donors, about 81% clustered with self-reported Caucasian donors.

With 60 Vbeta and 13 Jbeta primers, the PCR was carried out. The method was immunoSEQ multiplex PCR; TCRdb's version includes in-frame clones alone and lacks a portion of them. The sample consists of about 120,000 clones, approximately 75% of them appearing once. Findings of the study overall: Reportedly, HLA-A and HLA-B alleles of most subjects were accurately predicted from TCR beta. In a later analysis, HLA-associated beta chains showed higher expansion and lower generation probabilities than comparable chains.

V trimming: 8 bases; J trimming: 7 bases; junction bases outside the gene matches: 16. The germline V gene encodes CDR1 LGHNA and CDR2 YNFKEQ. The CDR3 runs to 17 residues. The sequenced sample was PBMCs. The source is a man younger than 45 in good health and CMV-seronegative. The chain has TRBV4-2 and TRBJ1-4; TRBD1 agrees at 10 bases. This CDR3 reads CASGERGTGEFGEKLFF. CDR3 DNA: TGTGCCAGCGGGGAGAGGGGGACAGGGGAGTTTGGTGAAAAACTGTTTTTT.